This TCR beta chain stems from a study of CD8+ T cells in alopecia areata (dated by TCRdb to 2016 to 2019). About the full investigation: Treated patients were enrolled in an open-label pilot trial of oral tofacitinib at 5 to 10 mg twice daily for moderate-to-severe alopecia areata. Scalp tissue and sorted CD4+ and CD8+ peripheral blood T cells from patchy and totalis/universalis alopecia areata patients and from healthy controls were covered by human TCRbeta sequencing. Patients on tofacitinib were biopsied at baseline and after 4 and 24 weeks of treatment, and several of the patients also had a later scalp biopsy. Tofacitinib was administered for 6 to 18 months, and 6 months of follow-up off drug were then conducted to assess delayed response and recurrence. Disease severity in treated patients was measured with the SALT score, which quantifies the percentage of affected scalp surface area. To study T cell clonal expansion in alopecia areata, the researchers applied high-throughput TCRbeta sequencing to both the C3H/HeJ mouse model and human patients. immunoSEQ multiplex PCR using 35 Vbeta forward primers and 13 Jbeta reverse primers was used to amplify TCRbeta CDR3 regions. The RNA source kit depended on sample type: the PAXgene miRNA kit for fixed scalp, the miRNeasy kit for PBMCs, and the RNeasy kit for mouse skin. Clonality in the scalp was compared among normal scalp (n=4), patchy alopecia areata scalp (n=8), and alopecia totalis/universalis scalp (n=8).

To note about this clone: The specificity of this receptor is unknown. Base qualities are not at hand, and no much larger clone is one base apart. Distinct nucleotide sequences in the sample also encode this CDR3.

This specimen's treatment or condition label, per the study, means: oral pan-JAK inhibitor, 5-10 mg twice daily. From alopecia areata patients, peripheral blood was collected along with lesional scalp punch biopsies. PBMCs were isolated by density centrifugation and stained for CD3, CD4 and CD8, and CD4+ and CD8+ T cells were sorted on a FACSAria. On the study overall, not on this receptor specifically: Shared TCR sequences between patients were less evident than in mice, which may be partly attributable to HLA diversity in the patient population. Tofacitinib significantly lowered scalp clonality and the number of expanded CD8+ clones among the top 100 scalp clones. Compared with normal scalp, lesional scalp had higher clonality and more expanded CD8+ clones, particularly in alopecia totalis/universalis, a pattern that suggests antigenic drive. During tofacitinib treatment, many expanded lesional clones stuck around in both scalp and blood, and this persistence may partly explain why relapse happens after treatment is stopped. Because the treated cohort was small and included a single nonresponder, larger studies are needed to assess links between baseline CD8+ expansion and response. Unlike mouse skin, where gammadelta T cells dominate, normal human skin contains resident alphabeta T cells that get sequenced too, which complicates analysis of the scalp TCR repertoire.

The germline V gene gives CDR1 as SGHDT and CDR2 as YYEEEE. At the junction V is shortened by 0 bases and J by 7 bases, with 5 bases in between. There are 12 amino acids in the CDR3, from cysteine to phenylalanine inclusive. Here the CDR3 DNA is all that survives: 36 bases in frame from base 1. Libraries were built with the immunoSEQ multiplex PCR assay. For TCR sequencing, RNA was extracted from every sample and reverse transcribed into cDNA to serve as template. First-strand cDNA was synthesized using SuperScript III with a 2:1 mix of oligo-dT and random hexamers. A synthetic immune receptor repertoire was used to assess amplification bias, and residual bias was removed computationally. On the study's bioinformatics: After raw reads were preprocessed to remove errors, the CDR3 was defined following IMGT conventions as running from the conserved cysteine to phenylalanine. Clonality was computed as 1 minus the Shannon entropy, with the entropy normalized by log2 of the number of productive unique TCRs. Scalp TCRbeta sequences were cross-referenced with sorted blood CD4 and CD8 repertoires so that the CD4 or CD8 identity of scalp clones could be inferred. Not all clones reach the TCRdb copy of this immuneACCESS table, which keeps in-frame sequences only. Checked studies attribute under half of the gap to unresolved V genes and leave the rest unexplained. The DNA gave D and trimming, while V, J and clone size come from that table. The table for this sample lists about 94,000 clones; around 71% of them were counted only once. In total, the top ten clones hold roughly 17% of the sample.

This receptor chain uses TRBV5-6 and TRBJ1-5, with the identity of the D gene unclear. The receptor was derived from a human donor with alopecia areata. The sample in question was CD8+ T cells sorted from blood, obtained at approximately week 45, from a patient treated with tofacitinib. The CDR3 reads CASSLAGQPQHF. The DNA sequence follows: TGTGCCAGCAGCTTGGCCGGACAGCCCCAGCATTTT.